This TCR beta chain is drawn from a study of blood T cell repertoires in COVID-19. Study overall: PBMCs, B-cell-depleted T cells, or T cells were the source of the cDNA or gDNA that made up the material.

In the original workflow: The authors estimated nucleated cell counts from reference gene primer amplification. Libraries were prepared by immunoSEQ multiplex PCR; TCRdb keeps only in-frame clonotypes and omits some of them. V, J and clone size are taken as reported in that table, and D and trimming were inferred from the DNA itself. The data show 250,000 to 300,000 clones, with under 90% seen just once and 4.2% held by the top ten. After removal of 2 bases from V and 4 bases from J, the junction contained 5 bases not matched to a gene. There are 15 residues in the CDR3. From germline, CDR1 is MDHEN and CDR2 SYDVKM.

The chain couples TRBV28 to TRBJ1-3; TRBD1 agrees at 7 bases. The receptor comes from a man in his 60s with acute or convalescent COVID-19. Sequencing input: peripheral blood. CDR3 in amino acids: CASSLEGAGGNTIYF. In DNA form, the CDR3 reads TGTGCCAGCAGTTTAGAGGGGGCAGGAGGAAACACCATATATTTT.